This T cell receptor (beta chain) was sequenced during a study of T cell repertoires in cytomegalovirus infection. Study outcomes and limitations: CMV-specific TCR beta clonotypes restricted by HLA-C dominated the ex vivo response.

TCRdb analysed the reads with MiXCR anew, one entry per CDR3 protein. The sample gives some 230,000 distinct CDR3 sequences, roughly 20% of which show up once; about 20% is in the top ten. Details on this clonotype: Its antigen remains unknown.

From germline, CDR1 is MNHEY and CDR2 SMNVEV (reference sequence). The CDR3 is made up of 15 amino acids. Losses at the gene ends were 6 bases for V and 5 bases for J; bases not matched to a gene: 11. Input material: CD8+ T cells from PBMCs. The origin of this receptor is a human donor in good health (CMV status not recorded). Some clones in this sample may be carry-over from other donors' samples. The chain carries TRBV27 and TRBJ2-7, with 9 bases fitting TRBD1. The CDR3 here is CASRPTGGIVDEQYF. In nucleotides, the CDR3 is TGTGCCAGCAGACCCACAGGGGGCATCGTAGACGAGCAGTACTTC.